The entry below describes one T cell receptor beta chain. This clone occurred a few times. Which antigen it targets is not known. No base-level quality is on record; no much larger clone is a single base apart. This sample stems from a study of pediatric ulcerative colitis (dated by TCRdb to between 2018 and 2021). With regard to the full study: More than 5 ulcerative colitis patients had pancolitis and two had left-sided colitis, with histology consistent with ulcerative colitis in all. Nine or ten newly diagnosed, treatment-naive pediatric ulcerative colitis patients and a few non-IBD control children each provided paired blood and rectal samples. By Pediatric Ulcerative Colitis Activity Index, a couple of patients had mild disease, four had moderate disease and three had acute severe colitis. Study-wide conclusions, independent of this receptor: Rectal pinch biopsies may have included blood-derived T cells, especially in patients with overt colitis. Only a handful of individuals were included in the healthy control group, which was small. Because repertoires were derived from total lymphocyte DNA, patterns in rare subsets such as regulatory T cells may not have been reflected. A couple of patients' blood samples yielded substantially fewer templates for technical reasons and were excluded from blood-rectal overlap analysis. A couple of rectal CDR3 clonotypes turned up in every ulcerative colitis patient but in none of the controls. Significantly higher autologous blood-rectal clonal overlap was found in ulcerative colitis patients than in controls, which suggested increased T cell trafficking to inflamed tissue. Features of the rectal repertoire distinguished controls, mild-moderate colitis patients and acute severe colitis patients, and in acute severe colitis rectal diversity was lower because of clonal expansions.

During colonoscopy, one to two rectal pinch biopsies were obtained for research purposes. Before the diagnostic colonoscopy, none of the ulcerative colitis patients had been given immunosuppressive medication. Before DNA was isolated, the rectal biopsies underwent proteinase K digestion. The Wizard kit (Promega) was used to extract genomic DNA from the blood and intestinal samples. Rearranged CDR3 beta regions were amplified from genomic DNA with multiplex V and J primers using the immunoSEQ TRB Survey service. Survey-level sequencing depth of up to 500,000 reads per sample was used to keep depth equal across samples. Libraries were purified and pooled, and sequencing was performed on Illumina technology. Processing in the source paper ran as follows. Productive clonality, sample overlap, pairwise scatters, CDR3 beta length, V/D/J gene usage and productiveness were assessed with immunoSEQ online tools. Calculated diversity was defined as the number of unique rearrangements divided by total templates, multiplied by 100, and Shannon and Simpson indices were computed as well. Principal component analysis was performed on Z-score normalized data with the R prcomp function and the ggbiplot package. Morisita's index was used to quantify the clonal overlap between blood and rectum within each subject. TCRdb took this table from immuneACCESS and kept in-frame rearrangements with V and J called. Such tables lack part of the clones; where checked against another copy, unresolved V genes explain under half of the gap, and the rest is unexplained. That table furnishes V, J and clone size, whereas the DNA furnished D and trimming. The sample profile shows about 36,000 clones; around three quarters of them were found once. Jointly, the top ten make up 0.74% of the sample.

The sequence was obtained from a boy between 10 and 17 years old with moderate ulcerative colitis. Source material: gut tissue.

This receptor has the CDR3 CASSISDSSYEQYF. In nucleotides, the sequence is TGTGCCAGTAGTATTAGTGATAGCTCCTACGAGCAGTACTTC. The chain couples TRBV19 to TRBJ2-7; the D gene lacks a confident call. V loses 3 bases of germline sequence and J loses 0 bases, and the interval between the two ends is 9 bases. The CDR3, cysteine through phenylalanine, is 14 amino acids long. This entry keeps only the CDR3 DNA: 42 bases, framed from base 1. CDR1 and CDR2, per the germline V gene (reference sequence), are LNHDA and SQIVND.